These 13 T cell receptor beta chains share one sample of origin, sequenced in a study of Ad26.COV2.S vaccination and SARS-CoV-2 variants. The data were produced by immunoSEQ multiplex PCR, yet TCRdb's version contains in-frame clones alone and is incomplete. The table has tens of thousands of clones, around 83% seen once. The sequencing used peripheral blood, collected after recovery from COVID-19. Receptor source: a human donor who had recovered from COVID-19.

This chain uses TRBV29-1 with TRBJ1-2; possibly TRBD1 for D (5 bases). Trimming took 4 bases from V and 7 from J, leaving 10 bases between them. This CDR3 is 11 amino acids long. Per germline, CDR1 SQVTM and CDR2 ANQGSEA. This chain's CDR3 is CSVVGVFGYTF. CDR3 sequence (DNA): TGCAGCGTTGTAGGGGTATTTGGCTACACCTTC.

J is TRBJ2-5 and V is TRBV10-3; 7 bases are a match to TRBD1. In germline, CDR1 is ENHRY, CDR2 SYGVKD. Losses at the gene ends were 3 bases for V and 5 bases for J; bases not matched to a gene: 6. This CDR3 spans 14 amino acids. CDR3 nucleotide sequence: TGTGCCATCAGTGATGACAGGGAGTGGGAGACCCAGTACTTC. Amino acid sequence: CAISDDREWETQYF.

The V call is TRBV10-1, the J call TRBJ1-4; D is uncertain. CDR3 length: 12 amino acids. The germline CDR1 and CDR2 sequences are WNHNN and SYGVQD (reference sequence). V lost 2 bases, J lost 5 bases, and 3 bases lay in between. The CDR3 DNA is TGCGCCAGCAGTGAGGGAAATGAAAAACTGTTTTTT. It translates to CASSEGNEKLFF.

V is TRBV5-6 and J is TRBJ2-7; D could derive from TRBD1 or TRBD2 (5 bases each). V was trimmed by 7 bases and J by 4 bases, leaving 18 bases between them. Germline lookup yields CDR1 SGHDT and CDR2 YYEEEE. This CDR3 spans 14 amino acids. CDR3 protein: CASGYGALSYEQYF. The DNA of the CDR3 is TGTGCCAGCGGGTACGGGGCCCTCTCGTACGAGCAGTACTTC.

This rearrangement joins TRBV18 to TRBJ2-2; D uncertain. This CDR3 has 14 amino acids. Germline V gives CDR1 KGHSH, CDR2 LQKENI. Trimming shortened V by 3 bases and J by 4 bases, and 9 bases separated the two germline ends. The CDR3 DNA reads as TGTGCCAGCTCACCCGGTCCGGGCACCGGGGAGCTGTTTTTT. It is translated as CASSPGPGTGELFF. The variable domain in full, completed from reference TRBV18 and TRBJ2-2, reads NAGVMQNPRHLVRRRGQEARLRCSPMKGHSHVYWYRQLPEEGLKFMVYLQKENIIDESGMPKERFSAEFPKEGPSILRIQQVVRGDSAAYFCASSPGPGTGELFFGEGSRLTVL.

The chain is built from TRBV14 and TRBJ2-1; TRBD2 aligns across 14 bases. V trimming: 4 bases; J trimming: 8 bases; junction bases outside the gene matches: 7. The length of the CDR3 is 16 residues. The germline V gene encodes CDR1 SGHDN and CDR2 FVKESK. DNA for the CDR3: TGTGCCAGCAGCCCGCCGGGACTAGCGGGAGTTTATGAGCAGTTCTTC. Its translation: CASSPPGLAGVYEQFF.

The J gene is TRBJ1-1, the V gene TRBV24-1, with 7 bases aligning to TRBD1. Looked up from germline, CDR1 is KGHDR and CDR2 is SFDVKD. Trimming cost V 4 bases and J 9 bases; bases outside gene matches: 1. CDR3 length: 11 amino acids. CDR3 DNA sequence: TGTGCCACCAGTGAACAGGGGAAAGCTTTCTTT. Protein: CATSEQGKAFF.

This rearrangement joins TRBV25-1 to TRBJ2-1, with 8 positions matching TRBD2. Germline lookup yields CDR1 MGHDK and CDR2 SYGVNS. The CDR3 sequence is 15 residues long. V was pared by 1 base and J by 8 bases, with 7 bases of the junction left unmatched. The CDR3 DNA reads as TGTGCCAGCAGTGAATCCAGCGGGAGAGTCCATGAGCAGTTCTTC. This codes for CASSESSGRVHEQFF.

CDR3 DNA sequence: TGTGCCAGCAGCTTGGGCTTAGGGGAGTACGAGCAGTACGTC. The encoded protein is CASSLGLGEYEQYV. The rearrangement joins TRBV5-8 to TRBJ2-7; D may be TRBD1 or TRBD2 (5 bases each). Deletions cut 0 bases from V and 4 bases from J, with 11 bases between. The CDR3 contains 14 residues. CDR1 is SGHTS, CDR2 YDEGEE, per germline.

This chain joins TRBV19 and TRBJ1-2, with unresolved D. V lost 0 bases and J lost 4, with 18 bases in between. CDR1 and CDR2 (germline): LNHDA, SQIVND (reference sequence). The CDR3 has 17 residues. The CDR3 protein is CASSIDPPTALPYGYTF. CDR3 bases: TGTGCCAGTAGTATAGATCCCCCGACGGCTCTTCCCTATGGCTACACCTTC. The entire variable domain, with the rest obtained from reference TRBV19 and TRBJ1-2, is as follows: DGGITQSPKYLFRKEGQNVTLSCEQNLNHDAMYWYRQDPGQGLRLIYYSQIVNDFQKGDIAEGYSVSREKKESFPLTVTSAQKNPTAFYLCASSIDPPTALPYGYTFGSGTRLTVV.

The gene calls are TRBV7-3 and TRBJ1-2; perhaps TRBD1 as D (5 bases). This CDR3 region has 15 residues. Germline V gives CDR1 SGHTA, CDR2 FQGTGA. The V end was cut by 1 base, the J end by 6 bases, with 15 bases between. CDR3 amino acids: CASSLSDGRGDGYTF. In nucleotides, the CDR3 is TGTGCCAGCAGCTTAAGCGACGGGAGGGGCGATGGCTACACCTTC.

The rearrangement joins TRBV7-9 to TRBJ2-2; 8 bases line up with TRBD2. V shed 6 bases and J 6 bases; nucleotides not matched to a gene: 9. The CDR3 is made up of 15 amino acids. CDR1 and CDR2 from the germline V gene are SEHNR and FQNEAQ (reference sequence). In DNA, the CDR3 is TGTGCCAGCAGTTATCGACGGGGGGGGGCCGGGGAGCTGTTTTTT. It yields the protein CASSYRRGGAGELFF.

CDR3 coding DNA: TGTGCCAGCAGCTCCCACATCACAGATACGCAGTATTTT. It is translated as CASSSHITDTQYF. V gene TRBV7-8 combines with J gene TRBJ2-3; D call uncertain. Trimming removed 4 bases at V and 2 bases at J, with 7 bases between. Germline V gene data show CDR1 as SGHVS and CDR2 as FQNEAQ. The CDR3 extends over 13 amino acids.